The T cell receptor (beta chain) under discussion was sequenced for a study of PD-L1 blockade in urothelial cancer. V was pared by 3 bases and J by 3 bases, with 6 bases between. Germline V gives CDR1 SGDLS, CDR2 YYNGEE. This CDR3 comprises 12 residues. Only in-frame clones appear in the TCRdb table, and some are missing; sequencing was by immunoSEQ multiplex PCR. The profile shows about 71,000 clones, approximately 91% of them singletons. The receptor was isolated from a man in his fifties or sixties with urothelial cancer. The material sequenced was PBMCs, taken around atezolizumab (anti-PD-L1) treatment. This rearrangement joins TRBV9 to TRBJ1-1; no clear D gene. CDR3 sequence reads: CASSGADTEAFF. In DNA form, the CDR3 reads TGTGCCAGCAGCGGGGCAGACACTGAAGCTTTCTTT.